The 20 T cell receptor beta chains listed next were all sequenced from one sample in a study of a mutant IDH1 vaccine in newly diagnosed glioma (dated by TCRdb to about 2021). The library was built by means of the immunoSEQ multiplex PCR assay. TCRdb carries this immuneACCESS record with in-frame sequences only. Its versions omit some clonotypes, under half of them owing to an unresolved V gene in the studies checked, with the rest unexplained. Within this sample are about 38,000 clones, with just under 80% of them counted one time only. The ten top clones hold roughly 9% of the sample. The time point label here, explained by the study, means: baseline, week 1 (first vaccination visit). This specimen's treatment or condition label, interpreted: pre-vaccination baseline after standard-of-care therapy. The sequences come from PBMCs, collected from a glioma patient treated with radiotherapy, temozolomide or both. The receptors here all came from a man in his forties with glioma. Some clones in this sample may be carry-over from other donors' samples.

The chain employs TRBV7-8 and TRBJ2-6; no definite D call. The V and J ends lost 5 bases and 9 bases respectively, with 17 bases between them. The CDR3 has 15 residues. CDR1 SGHVS and CDR2 FQNEAQ come from the germline V gene. CDR3 loop: CASSPIQVLGNVLTF. The DNA for the CDR3 is TGTGCCAGCAGCCCTATCCAGGTGTTGGGCAACGTCCTGACTTTC.

The chain has TRBV10-3 and TRBJ1-1; D is possibly TRBD1 (6 bases). CDR1 and CDR2 from the germline V gene are ENHRY and SYGVKD. V was trimmed by 7 bases and J by 3 bases, leaving 9 bases between them. This CDR3 region has 12 residues. CDR3 in amino acids: CAIKGGDTEAFF. The CDR3 nucleotides are TGTGCCATCAAGGGGGGGGACACTGAAGCTTTCTTT.

V usage is TRBV5-1 and J usage is TRBJ2-2, with D perhaps TRBD2 (5 bases). This CDR3 contains 16 residues. Trimming took off 4 bases at V and 4 bases at J, with 17 bases between the two ends. Germline assignment: CDR1 SGHRS and CDR2 YFSETQ. Here the CDR3 reads CASSQITGRGTGELFF. CDR3 in DNA: TGCGCCAGCAGCCAAATCACCGGACGGGGCACCGGGGAGCTGTTTTTT.

This clone was seen a single time. This chain connects TRBV7-2 to TRBJ1-1; unclear D gene. This CDR3 comprises 14 residues. CDR1 SGHTA and CDR2 FQGNSA come from the germline V gene. V was cut by 5 bases and J by 4 bases, with 14 bases left in between. In DNA, the CDR3 is TGTGCCAGCAGCCCTGACATGCAAGCCACTGAAGCTTTCTTT. It codes for CASSPDMQATEAFF.

The chain recombines TRBV28 with TRBJ1-5, with D possibly matching TRBD1 (6 bases). There are 14 residues in the CDR3. CDR1 is MDHEN, CDR2 SYDVKM, per germline. V lost 9 bases to trimming and J lost 6 bases, with 18 bases between them. CDR3 DNA sequence: TGTGCCAGTGAGGGGGGGGAGCATAGTCAGCCCCAGCATTTT. Translating it yields CASEGGEHSQPQHF.

The DNA of the CDR3 is TGTGCCAGCAGAGAGACAGACCTTTATTCACCCCTCCACTTT. Encoded protein: CASRETDLYSPLHF. This rearrangement joins TRBV5-8 to TRBJ1-6, with D possibly matching TRBD1 (5 bases). Between the trimmed V and J ends, which lost 5 bases and 8 bases, there was a span of 14 bases. Germline V gives CDR1 SGHTS, CDR2 YDEGEE. The CDR3 loop spans 14 amino acids.

The J gene is TRBJ2-7, the V gene TRBV19; TRBD1 matches at 8 bases. The CDR3 has 12 amino acids. The ends lost 6 bases at V and 5 bases at J; junction bases unmatched: 3. The germline V gene encodes CDR1 LNHDA and CDR2 SQIVND (reference sequence). The CDR3 is CASSDRGNEQYF. CDR3 sequence (DNA): TGTGCCAGTAGCGACAGGGGCAACGAGCAGTACTTC.

The chain recombines TRBV10-3 with TRBJ1-5, with D perhaps matching TRBD1 (5 bases). Germline V CDR1 and CDR2: ENHRY, SYGVKD. The ends were cut back, 8 bases at V and 7 bases at J, with 15 bases in the middle. This CDR3 comprises 13 residues. CDR3 bases: TGTGCCATCGCACAAGGGGTTGGACAGCCCCAGCATTTT. Translation gives CAIAQGVGQPQHF.

The chain combines TRBV2 with TRBJ1-1; D ambiguous. CDR3 length equals 13 residues. V lost 7 bases and J 1 base, leaving 10 bases between the germline ends. The germline V gene has CDR1 SNHLY and CDR2 FYNNEI. This chain's CDR3 is CASTGRGNTEAFF. CDR3 in DNA: TGTGCCAGCACTGGCAGAGGGAACACTGAAGCTTTCTTT.

The chain employs TRBV11-3 and TRBJ1-1; D gene uncertain. The CDR3 runs 13 residues. Germline V gene data show CDR1 as SGHNT and CDR2 as YENEEA. The V end was cut by 0 bases, the J end by 8 bases, with 10 bases between. The CDR3, as DNA: TGTGCCAGCAGCTTAGACAGCCATAGGGAAGCTTTCTTT. As protein: CASSLDSHREAFF.

This rearrangement joins TRBV5-1 to TRBJ1-3, with TRBD1 identical over 8 bases. V shed 5 bases, J shed 4 bases, and the junction held 8 bases outside the gene matches. Germline V lookup: CDR1 SGHRS, CDR2 YFSETQ. The CDR3 is made up of 15 amino acids. Here the CDR3 reads CASRATGVPGNTIYF. CDR3 sequence (DNA): TGCGCCAGCAGAGCGACAGGGGTGCCAGGAAACACCATATATTTT.

In this sample, this clone turned up once. The chain carries TRBV7-9 and TRBJ2-5; no definite D call. The CDR3 has 11 amino acids. The germline V and J ends were trimmed by 3 bases and 5 bases, with 4 bases remaining between them. The germline CDR1 and CDR2 sequences are SEHNR and FQNEAQ (reference sequence). This CDR3 reads CASSFVETQYF. Written as DNA, the CDR3 is TGTGCCAGCAGCTTTGTGGAGACCCAGTACTTC.

V gene TRBV7-6 combines with J gene TRBJ2-1; 9 nucleotides align to TRBD2. The CDR3 contains 15 residues. CDR1 and CDR2 (germline): SGHVS, FNYEAQ. V gave up 1 base and J gave up 5 bases; unmatched junction bases: 3. The CDR3 here is CASSLVLAGNNEQFF. CDR3 DNA sequence: TGTGCCAGCAGCTTAGTGCTAGCGGGGAACAATGAGCAGTTCTTC.

In its sample, this clone was seen once. This chain joins TRBV6-5 and TRBJ2-1, with TRBD2 identical over 13 bases. Germline CDR1 reads MNHEY; CDR2 reads SVGAGI. Unmatched junction bases numbered 6, after V lost 6 bases and J lost 7 bases. The CDR3 totals 15 residues. In DNA, the CDR3 is TGTGCCAGCAGATTGGGACTAGCGGGGTGGAATGAGCAGTTCTTC. Translated, it gives CASRLGLAGWNEQFF.

The rearrangement joins TRBV9 to TRBJ2-7; TRBD1 agrees at 10 bases. This CDR3 contains 16 residues. Unmatched junction bases numbered 15, after V lost 3 bases and J lost 9 bases. Germline CDR1 is SGDLS and CDR2 is YYNGEE. In nucleotides, the CDR3 is TGTGCCAGCAGCGCCGGAACCGGGACAGGGGCCGCTGGGCAGTACTTC. It yields the protein CASSAGTGTGAAGQYF.

The genes are TRBV30 and TRBJ1-1; 8 positions agree with TRBD1. The V segment lost 3 bases and the J segment 7 bases; nucleotides outside the gene matches: 7. The CDR3 length is 13 residues. Per the germline V gene, CDR1 is GTSNPN and CDR2 is SVGIG (reference sequence). Here the CDR3 reads CAWSAGTGGEAFF. DNA of the CDR3: TGTGCCTGGAGCGCCGGTACAGGGGGTGAAGCTTTCTTT.

The V gene is TRBV9, the J gene TRBJ2-7; TRBD1 agrees at 8 bases. Looked up from germline, CDR1 is SGDLS and CDR2 is YYNGEE. CDR3 length equals 15 residues. V gave up 0 bases and J gave up 5 bases; unmatched junction bases: 7. As DNA, the CDR3 is TGTGCCAGCAGCGTAGTGGGGACAGGAGTCGACGAGCAGTACTTC. It yields the protein CASSVVGTGVDEQYF.

This clone has only a few counts. The chain carries TRBV15 and TRBJ1-5, with D unresolved. This CDR3 comprises 17 residues. Germline CDR1 and CDR2: LNHNV and YYDKDF (reference sequence). Between the trimmed V and J ends, which lost 0 bases and 0 bases, there was a span of 12 bases. CDR3 residues: CATSRESPGYSNQPQHF. CDR3 DNA sequence: TGTGCCACCAGCAGAGAGTCTCCGGGGTATAGCAATCAGCCCCAGCATTTT. Full variable domain (remainder filled in from reference TRBV15 and TRBJ1-5): DAMVIQNPRYQVTQFGKPVTLSCSQTLNHNVMYWYQQKSSQAPKLLFHYYDKDFNNEADTPDNFQSRRPNTSFCFLDIRSPGLGDTAMYLCATSRESPGYSNQPQHFGDGTRLSIL.

The chain has TRBV11-2 and TRBJ2-7; 8 bases match TRBD2. V lost 3 bases to trimming and J lost 2 bases; unmatched junction nucleotides: 15. This CDR3 has 18 residues. From germline, CDR1 is SGHAT and CDR2 FQNNGV. DNA for the CDR3: TGTGCCAGCAGCTTCCCCGCGCGGGGGGATAACCACCCCTACGAGCAGTACTTC. Its protein product is CASSFPARGDNHPYEQYF. Full variable domain (outside the CDR3, taken from reference TRBV11-2 and TRBJ2-7): EAGVAQSPRYKIIEKRQSVAFWCNPISGHATLYWYQQILGQGPKLLIQFQNNGVVDDSQLPKDRFSAERLKGVDSTLKIQPAKLEDSAVYLCASSFPARGDNHPYEQYFGPGTRLTVT.

The chain uses TRBV9 and TRBJ1-6; no clear D gene. The germline V and J ends were trimmed by 2 bases and 7 bases, with 4 bases remaining between them. The CDR3 has 12 residues. Germline CDR1 and CDR2: SGDLS and YYNGEE. CDR3 region: CASSVRNSPLHF. CDR3 coding DNA: TGTGCCAGCAGCGTCAGGAATTCACCCCTCCACTTT.